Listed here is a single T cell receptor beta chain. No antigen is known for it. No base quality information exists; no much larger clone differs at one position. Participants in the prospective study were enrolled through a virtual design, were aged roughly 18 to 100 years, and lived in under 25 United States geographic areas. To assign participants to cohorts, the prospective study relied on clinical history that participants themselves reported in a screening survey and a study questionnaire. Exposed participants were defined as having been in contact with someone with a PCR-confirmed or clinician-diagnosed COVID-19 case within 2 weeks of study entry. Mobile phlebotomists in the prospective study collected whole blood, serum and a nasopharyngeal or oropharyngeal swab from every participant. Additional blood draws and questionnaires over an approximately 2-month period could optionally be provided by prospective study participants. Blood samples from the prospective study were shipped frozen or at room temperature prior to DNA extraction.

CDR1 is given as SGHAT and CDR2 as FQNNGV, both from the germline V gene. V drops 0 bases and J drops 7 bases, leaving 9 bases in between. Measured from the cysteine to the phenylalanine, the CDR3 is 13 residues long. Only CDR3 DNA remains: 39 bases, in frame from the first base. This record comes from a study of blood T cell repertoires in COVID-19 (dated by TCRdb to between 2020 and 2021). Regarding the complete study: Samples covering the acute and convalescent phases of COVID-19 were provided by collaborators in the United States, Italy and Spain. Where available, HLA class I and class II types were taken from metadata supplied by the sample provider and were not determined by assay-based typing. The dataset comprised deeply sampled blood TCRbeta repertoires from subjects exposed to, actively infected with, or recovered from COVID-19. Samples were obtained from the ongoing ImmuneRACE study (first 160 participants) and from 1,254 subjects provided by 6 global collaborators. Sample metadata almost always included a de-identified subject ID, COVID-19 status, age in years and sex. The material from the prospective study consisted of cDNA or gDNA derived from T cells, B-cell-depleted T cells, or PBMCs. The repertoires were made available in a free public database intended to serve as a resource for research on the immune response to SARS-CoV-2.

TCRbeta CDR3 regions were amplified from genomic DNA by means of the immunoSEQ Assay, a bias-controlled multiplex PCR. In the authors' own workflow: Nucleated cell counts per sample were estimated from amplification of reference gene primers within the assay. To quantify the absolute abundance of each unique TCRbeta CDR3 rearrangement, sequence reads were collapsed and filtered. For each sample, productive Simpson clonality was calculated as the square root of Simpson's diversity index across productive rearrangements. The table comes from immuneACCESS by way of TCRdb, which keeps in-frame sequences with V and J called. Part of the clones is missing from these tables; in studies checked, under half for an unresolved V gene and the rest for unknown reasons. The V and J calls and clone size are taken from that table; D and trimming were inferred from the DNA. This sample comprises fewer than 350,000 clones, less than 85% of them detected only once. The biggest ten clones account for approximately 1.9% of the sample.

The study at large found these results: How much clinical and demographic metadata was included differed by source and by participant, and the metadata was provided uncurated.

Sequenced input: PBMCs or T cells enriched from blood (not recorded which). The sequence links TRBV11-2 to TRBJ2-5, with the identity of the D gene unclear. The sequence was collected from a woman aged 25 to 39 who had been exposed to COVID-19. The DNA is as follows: TGTGCCAGCAGCTTAGATCTTGGCGGGACCCAGTACTTC. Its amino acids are CASSLDLGGTQYF.